Below, 32 T cell receptor beta chains from the same sample are listed, as sequenced in a study of shared clonotypes between healthy human individuals. Using immunoSEQ multiplex PCR, the repertoire was profiled, and TCRdb retains in-frame clones only, with some absent. The table includes about 2 million clones, just under 95% detected once. Naive CD8 cells comprised CD45RO-negative, CCR7-positively selected cells, excluding terminally differentiated effector memory CD45RA+ cells. The sample consisted of naive CD8+ T cells sorted from blood. The receptors derive from a man younger than 35 in good health.

This clone was recorded only once. V is TRBV6-5 and J is TRBJ2-7, with unresolved D. Germline lookup yields CDR1 MNHEY and CDR2 SVGAGI. V lost 10 bases and J 1 base, leaving 14 bases between the germline ends. The CDR3 has 13 residues. CDR3 residues: CAITNTDSYEQYF. In nucleotides, the CDR3 is TGTGCCATCACTAATACGGATTCCTACGAGCAGTACTTC.

This clone was seen a single time. The chain links TRBV7-6 to TRBJ2-2; tentative D call: TRBD1 (6 bases). Germline CDR1 SGHVS, CDR2 FNYEAQ. The CDR3 runs to 18 residues. Between the trimmed V and J ends, which lost 3 bases and 3 bases, there was a span of 20 bases. CDR3: CASSFSTQGLMDTGELFF. CDR3 coding DNA: TGTGCCAGCAGCTTTTCCACACAGGGCCTAATGGACACCGGGGAGCTGTTTTTT.

This rearrangement joins TRBV5-1 to TRBJ2-1, with D perhaps being TRBD1 or TRBD2 (5 bases each). Germline V gene data show CDR1 as SGHRS and CDR2 as YFSETQ. There are 13 residues in the CDR3. V dropped 4 bases and J dropped 7 bases, with 12 bases sitting between them. CDR3 residues: CASSRGTLNEQFF. The CDR3 bases are TGCGCCAGCAGCCGAGGGACGTTGAATGAGCAGTTCTTC.

The chain joins TRBV2 to TRBJ1-2; 9 bases fit TRBD1. V lost 6 bases and J lost 0; bases outside the gene matches: 2. The length of the CDR3 is 14 residues. CDR1 is SNHLY, CDR2 FYNNEI, per germline. The CDR3 is CASRGQGSNYGYTF. The CDR3 DNA sequence: TGTGCCAGCAGGGGACAGGGATCTAACTATGGCTACACCTTC.

This rearrangement joins TRBV30 to TRBJ2-7, with 7 positions matching TRBD1. After removal of 4 bases from V and 3 bases from J, the junction contained 6 bases not matched to a gene. Germline CDR1 GTSNPN, CDR2 SVGIG (reference sequence). The CDR3 is made up of 13 amino acids. In DNA, the CDR3 is TGTGCCTGGATCCCCCGGGACAGCTACGAGCAGTACTTC. Translation: CAWIPRDSYEQYF.

This chain uses TRBV7-9 with TRBJ2-3, with D possibly being TRBD2 (6 bases). The V gene lost 0 bases and the J gene lost 2 bases, with 12 bases spanning the gap. CDR1 and CDR2 from the germline V gene are SEHNR and FQNEAQ (reference sequence). The CDR3 has 16 residues. For the CDR3, the DNA is TGTGCCAGCAGCTTAGCGGGTGGAGGGGCCACAGATACGCAGTATTTT. Encoded protein: CASSLAGGGATDTQYF. Filled out from reference TRBV7-9 and TRBJ2-3, the complete variable domain reads DTGVSQNPRHKITKRGQNVTFRCDPISEHNRLYWYRQTLGQGPEFLTYFQNEAQLEKSRLLSDRFSAERPKGSFSTLEIQRTEQGDSAMYLCASSLAGGGATDTQYFGPGTRLTVL.

The chain is built from TRBV5-1 and TRBJ2-5; a weak D match, TRBD1 (5 bases). The V end was cut by 4 bases, the J end by 2 bases, with 12 bases between. Germline V gene sequence: CDR1 SGHRS, CDR2 YFSETQ. The CDR3 has 14 residues. The CDR3 nucleotides are TGCGCCAGCAGCCCGGCTACAGGACAAGAGACCCAGTACTTC. Protein: CASSPATGQETQYF.

The chain links TRBV10-1 to TRBJ2-5; D is undetermined. Germline-derived CDR1 and CDR2 are WNHNN and SYGVQD (reference sequence). This CDR3 comprises 13 residues. V was trimmed by 0 bases and J by 1 base, leaving 3 bases between them. The CDR3 is CASSESVQETQYF. The CDR3 nucleotides read TGCGCCAGCAGTGAGTCGGTCCAAGAGACCCAGTACTTC.

The chain links TRBV27 to TRBJ2-1; 8 bases match TRBD2. Germline assignment: CDR1 MNHEY and CDR2 SMNVEV (reference sequence). The CDR3 totals 15 residues. Trimming took 5 bases from V and 7 from J; bases not matched to a gene: 10. The CDR3 is CASSSTSGNGNEQFF. The CDR3 region has the DNA TGTGCCAGCAGTAGCACTAGCGGAAACGGGAATGAGCAGTTCTTC.

The chain couples TRBV19 to TRBJ2-7, with TRBD2 matching over 11 bases. The trim removed 5 bases at V and 3 bases at J, leaving 6 bases unmatched. The germline V gene has CDR1 LNHDA and CDR2 SQIVND (reference sequence). This CDR3 comprises 15 residues. The CDR3 here is CASSALAGGLYEQYF. CDR3 sequence (DNA): TGTGCCAGTAGTGCCCTAGCGGGAGGTCTCTACGAGCAGTACTTC. Full variable domain (outside the CDR3, taken from reference TRBV19 and TRBJ2-7): DGGITQSPKYLFRKEGQNVTLSCEQNLNHDAMYWYRQDPGQGLRLIYYSQIVNDFQKGDIAEGYSVSREKKESFPLTVTSAQKNPTAFYLCASSALAGGLYEQYFGPGTRLTVT.

This clone was recorded only once. V and J are TRBV27 and TRBJ1-2; TRBD1 agrees at 9 bases. Trimming cost V 5 bases and J 4 bases; bases outside gene matches: 17. The germline V gene has CDR1 MNHEY and CDR2 SMNVEV (reference sequence). This CDR3 has 18 residues. As DNA, the CDR3 is TGTGCCAGCAGTCTTCTGGCCGGGACAGGGCCCGCCTCCTATGGCTACACCTTC. Translated: CASSLLAGTGPASYGYTF.

The rearrangement links TRBV14 to TRBJ1-1, with 7 bases matching TRBD1. The CDR3 is 13 residues long. In germline, CDR1 is SGHDN, CDR2 FVKESK. With 5 bases clipped from V and 5 bases from J, the junction kept 5 bases outside the gene matches. In nucleotides, the CDR3 is TGTGCCAGCAGCACAGGGGTTCGGACTGAAGCTTTCTTT. Its protein is CASSTGVRTEAFF.

The chain couples TRBV27 to TRBJ2-7; a weak D match, TRBD1 (6 bases). With 6 bases removed from V and 2 bases from J, the gap between germline ends came to 20 bases. CDR3 length: 16 amino acids. Germline V lookup: CDR1 MNHEY, CDR2 SMNVEV (reference sequence). The CDR3 region has the DNA TGTGCCAGCAGCCCCCACCCTCAGGGGCCGGCCTACGAGCAGTACTTC. Translating it yields CASSPHPQGPAYEQYF.

J is TRBJ2-7 and V is TRBV2; perhaps TRBD1 as D (6 bases). CDR1 and CDR2 from the germline V gene are SNHLY and FYNNEI. The CDR3 is made up of 14 amino acids. Deletions cut 1 base from V and 3 bases from J, with 10 bases between. Here the CDR3 reads CASSEVGQNYEQYF. The CDR3 DNA sequence: TGTGCCAGCAGTGAAGTAGGACAGAACTACGAGCAGTACTTC.

V is TRBV4-1 and J is TRBJ2-1, with 12 bases matching TRBD2. Germline trimming cut 3 bases from V and 8 bases from J; bases unmatched to any gene: 11. Per germline, CDR1 MGHRA and CDR2 YSYEKL. The CDR3 runs 17 residues. The CDR3 is CASSQETSGRIIDEQFF. CDR3 sequence (DNA): TGCGCCAGCAGCCAGGAAACTAGCGGGAGGATCATCGATGAGCAGTTCTTC.

This chain joins TRBV10-2 and TRBJ2-1, with D possibly called TRBD1 or TRBD2 (5 bases each). Germline V lookup: CDR1 WSHSY, CDR2 SAAADI. This CDR3 is 13 amino acids long. Trimming removed 2 bases from V and 9 bases from J, with 11 bases in between. The CDR3 region has the DNA TGCGCCAGCAGTGAGGTGGGGGTAAGTGAGCAGTTCTTC. Encoded protein: CASSEVGVSEQFF.

The V call is TRBV11-2, the J call TRBJ1-2; D is unresolved. The CDR3 extends over 12 amino acids. Germline V CDR1 and CDR2: SGHAT, FQNNGV. V was pared by 5 bases and J by 9 bases, with 13 bases between. CDR3 DNA: TGTGCCAGCAGCCAAGACGCGTCCCGCTACACCTTC. Translating gives CASSQDASRYTF.

This chain joins TRBV6-1 and TRBJ2-7; 10 bases map to TRBD1. The CDR3 spans 17 residues. Per germline, CDR1 MNHNS and CDR2 SASEGT. The V segment lost 4 bases and the J segment 0 bases; nucleotides outside the gene matches: 9. CDR3 nucleotide sequence: TGTGCCAGCAGTGGGGGACAGGGGAGAAAAAGCTCCTACGAGCAGTACTTC. Its protein product is CASSGGQGRKSSYEQYF.

This clone was recorded a few times. The identical CDR3 is also encoded by other nucleotide sequences in the sample. CDR3 residues: CASSLGSNYEQYF. The CDR3 nucleotides are TGTGCCAGCAGCTTGGGGTCCAACTACGAGCAGTACTTC. The V call is TRBV5-6, the J call TRBJ2-7; D unclear. V was shortened by 0 bases and J by 3 bases, with 7 bases between the two germline ends. Per germline, CDR1 SGHDT and CDR2 YYEEEE. CDR3 length equals 13 residues.

The CDR3 loop is CASSEFSGLSYEQYF. In nucleotides, the CDR3 is TGTGCCAGCAGTGAATTTTCAGGGCTCTCCTACGAGCAGTACTTC. The chain joins TRBV6-1 to TRBJ2-5, with D maybe TRBD1 (5 bases). The J call is doubtful: the DNA matches TRBJ2-7 better. The germline V gene has CDR1 MNHNS and CDR2 SASEGT. This CDR3 has 15 residues.

V gene TRBV9 combines with J gene TRBJ1-1; a possible D gene is TRBD1 (5 bases). Looked up from germline, CDR1 is SGDLS and CDR2 is YYNGEE. The CDR3 is made up of 16 amino acids. With 0 bases removed from V and 0 bases from J, the gap between germline ends came to 12 bases. CDR3 DNA sequence: TGTGCCAGCAGCGTAGCGGCAGGGACCATGAACACTGAAGCTTTCTTT. Translating it yields CASSVAAGTMNTEAFF.

This chain uses TRBV6-5 with TRBJ2-5; the D gene is possibly TRBD1 (5 bases). Germline V gives CDR1 MNHEY, CDR2 SVGAGI. This CDR3 contains 13 residues. V lost 2 bases and J lost 4, with 8 bases in between. CDR3 residues: CASSYGHTETQYF. The CDR3 DNA is TGTGCCAGCAGTTACGGACACACAGAGACCCAGTACTTC.

This sequence joins TRBV4-1 and TRBJ2-3; D may be TRBD1 or TRBD2 (5 bases each). The germline V and J ends were trimmed by 3 bases and 13 bases, with 20 bases remaining between them. The germline V gene has CDR1 MGHRA and CDR2 YSYEKL. The CDR3 has 14 amino acids. CDR3 sequence (DNA): TGCGCCAGCAGCCAGACCCCCCGGGACGCCCCGGAGTATTTT. Residues: CASSQTPRDAPEYF.

The chain combines TRBV20-1 with TRBJ2-1; no clear D. From germline, CDR1 is DFQATT and CDR2 SNEGSKA (reference sequence). The CDR3 length is 10 residues. The V and J ends lost 6 bases and 9 bases respectively, with 9 bases between them. The CDR3 DNA follows: TGCAGTGCCGCATTCAGTGAGCAGTTCTTC. It encodes CSAAFSEQFF.

The chain uses TRBV9 and TRBJ2-7, with a weak D call TRBD2 (6 bases). V lost 4 bases and J 6 bases, leaving 17 bases between the germline ends. The CDR3 covers 14 residues. Germline-derived CDR1 and CDR2 are SGDLS and YYNGEE. In DNA form, the CDR3 reads TGTGCCAGCAGCCCCTCCGGAGGGCCCATCGAGCAGTACTTC. It encodes CASSPSGGPIEQYF.

The chain has TRBV9 and TRBJ1-4; tentative D call: TRBD1 (5 bases). Trimming left V 0 bases short and J 8 bases short, with 14 bases between. CDR3 length: 15 residues. Germline V gene lookup returns CDR1 SGDLS and CDR2 YYNGEE. The CDR3 DNA reads TGTGCCAGCAGCGTAGAAGGGGCGCCATGGGAAAAACTGTTTTTT. It codes for CASSVEGAPWEKLFF.

The V and J genes are TRBV28 and TRBJ1-4, with TRBD1 matching 8 bases. V dropped 5 bases and J dropped 3; count of bases not matched to a gene: 2. CDR3 size: 14 residues. Germline loops: CDR1 MDHEN, CDR2 SYDVKM. CDR3 loop: CASSRTGSNEKLFF. For the CDR3, the DNA is TGTGCCAGCAGTCGGACAGGGTCTAATGAAAAACTGTTTTTT.

This chain connects TRBV27 to TRBJ1-1; TRBD1 aligns across 7 bases. V dropped 3 bases and J dropped 3; count of bases not matched to a gene: 10. Germline V gives CDR1 MNHEY, CDR2 SMNVEV (reference sequence). The CDR3 sequence is 16 residues long. The CDR3: CASSFLGVTGYTEAFF. The CDR3 region has the DNA TGTGCCAGCAGTTTCTTAGGGGTGACAGGGTACACTGAAGCTTTCTTT.

About this clone itself: Other DNA sequences in this sample translate to the same CDR3. CDR3: CASRTGGGEQYF. The DNA for the CDR3 is TGTGCCAGTAGGACCGGGGGCGGCGAGCAGTACTTC. The chain employs TRBV19 and TRBJ2-7, with D perhaps being TRBD1 or TRBD2 (6 bases each). The CDR3 is made up of 12 amino acids. V lost 6 bases and J 6 bases, leaving 12 bases between the germline ends. The V gene's germline CDR1 is LNHDA and CDR2 SQIVND (reference sequence).

J is TRBJ2-7 and V is TRBV7-2, with 10 nucleotides matching TRBD1. The germline V gene encodes CDR1 SGHTA and CDR2 FQGNSA. The CDR3 runs to 15 residues. V was clipped by 7 bases and J by 3 bases; unmatched bases: 9. CDR3 bases: TGTGCCAGCAACCCTGCCGGGACAGGGGTCTACGAGCAGTACTTC. It is translated as CASNPAGTGVYEQYF.

V and J are TRBV6-5 and TRBJ2-7; TRBD1 matches 7 bases. The V and J ends lost 4 bases and 0 bases, in that order; junction bases with no gene match: 3. CDR1 is MNHEY, CDR2 SVGAGI, per germline. The CDR3 is 14 amino acids. The CDR3: CASSSGQYSYEQYF. The CDR3 DNA is TGTGCCAGCAGTTCGGGACAGTACTCCTACGAGCAGTACTTC.

The chain recombines TRBV4-1 with TRBJ2-7; D tentatively fits TRBD1 or TRBD2 (5 bases each). The CDR3 extends over 16 amino acids. V was cut by 0 bases and J by 3 bases, with 15 bases left in between. Germline CDR1 reads MGHRA; CDR2 reads YSYEKL. The CDR3: CASSQDGRDGDYEQYF. The CDR3 nucleotides are TGCGCCAGCAGCCAAGATGGCCGGGACGGCGACTACGAGCAGTACTTC.